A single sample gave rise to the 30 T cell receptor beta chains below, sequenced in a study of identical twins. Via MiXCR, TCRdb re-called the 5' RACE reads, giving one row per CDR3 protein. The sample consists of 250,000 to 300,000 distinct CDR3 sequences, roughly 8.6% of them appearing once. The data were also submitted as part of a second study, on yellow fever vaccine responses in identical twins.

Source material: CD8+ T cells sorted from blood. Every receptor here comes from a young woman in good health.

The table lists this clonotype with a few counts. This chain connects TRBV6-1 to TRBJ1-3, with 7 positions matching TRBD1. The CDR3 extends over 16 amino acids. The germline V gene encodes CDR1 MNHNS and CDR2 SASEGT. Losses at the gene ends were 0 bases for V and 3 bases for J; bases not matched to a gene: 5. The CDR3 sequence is CASSEATGVFGNTIYF. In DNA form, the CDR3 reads TGTGCCAGCAGTGAAGCCACAGGGGTCTTTGGAAACACCATATATTTT.

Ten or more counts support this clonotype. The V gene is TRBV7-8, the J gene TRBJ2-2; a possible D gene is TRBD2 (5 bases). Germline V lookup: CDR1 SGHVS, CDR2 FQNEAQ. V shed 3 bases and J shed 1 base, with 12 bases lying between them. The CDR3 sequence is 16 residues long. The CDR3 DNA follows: TGTGCCAGCAGCTTTTTCCCCGGACTGAACACCGGGGAGCTGTTTTTT. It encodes CASSFFPGLNTGELFF.

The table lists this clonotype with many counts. In nucleotides, the CDR3 is TGCGCCAGCAGCTACCCTAGCGGGGTGGGAGATACGCAGTATTTT. Translating it yields CASSYPSGVGDTQYF. The J gene is TRBJ2-3, the V gene TRBV5-1; TRBD2 aligns across 9 bases. Germline V CDR1 and CDR2: SGHRS, YFSETQ. This CDR3 region has 15 residues. Trimming took 3 bases from V and 5 from J; bases not matched to a gene: 7.

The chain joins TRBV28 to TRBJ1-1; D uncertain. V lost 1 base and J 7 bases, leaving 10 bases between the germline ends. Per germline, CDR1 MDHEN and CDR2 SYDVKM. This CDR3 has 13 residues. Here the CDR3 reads CASSLFGRGEAFF. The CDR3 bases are TGTGCCAGCAGTTTATTTGGCCGTGGTGAAGCTTTCTTT. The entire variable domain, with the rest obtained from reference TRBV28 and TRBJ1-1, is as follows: DVKVTQSSRYLVKRTGEKVFLECVQDMDHENMFWYRQDPGLGLRLIYFSYDVKMKEKGDIPEGYSVSREKKERFSLILESASTNQTSMYLCASSLFGRGEAFFGQGTRLTVV.

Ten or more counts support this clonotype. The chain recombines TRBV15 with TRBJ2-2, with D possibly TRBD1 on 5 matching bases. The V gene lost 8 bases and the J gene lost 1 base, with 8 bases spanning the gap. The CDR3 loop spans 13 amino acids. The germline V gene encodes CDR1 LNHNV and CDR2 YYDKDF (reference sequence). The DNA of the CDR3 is TGTGCCACCGGACACAGGAACACCGGGGAGCTGTTTTTT. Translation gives CATGHRNTGELFF.

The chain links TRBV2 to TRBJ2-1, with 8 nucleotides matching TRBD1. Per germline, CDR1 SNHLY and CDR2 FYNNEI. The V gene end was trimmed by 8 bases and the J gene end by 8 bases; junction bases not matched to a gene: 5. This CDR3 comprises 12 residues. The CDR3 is CASSTGEYEQFF. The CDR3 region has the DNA TGTGCCAGCTCGACAGGGGAGTATGAGCAGTTCTTC.

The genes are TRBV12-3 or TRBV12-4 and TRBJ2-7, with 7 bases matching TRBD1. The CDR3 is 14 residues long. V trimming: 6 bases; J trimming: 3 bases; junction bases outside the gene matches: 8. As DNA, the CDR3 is TGTGCCAGCAGCCTCCGGGACAGCTACTACGAGCAGTACTTC. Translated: CASSLRDSYYEQYF.

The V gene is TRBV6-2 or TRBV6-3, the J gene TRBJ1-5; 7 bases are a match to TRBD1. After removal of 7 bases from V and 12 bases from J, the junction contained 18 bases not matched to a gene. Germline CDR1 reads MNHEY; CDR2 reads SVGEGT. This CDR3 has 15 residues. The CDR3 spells CASTSQGSLWVHQHF. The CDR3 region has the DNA TGTGCCAGCACCTCACAGGGGAGTCTGTGGGTGCACCAGCATTTT.

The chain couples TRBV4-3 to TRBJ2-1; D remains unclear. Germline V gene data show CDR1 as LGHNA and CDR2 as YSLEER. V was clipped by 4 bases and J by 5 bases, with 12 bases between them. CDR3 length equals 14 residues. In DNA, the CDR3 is TGCGCCAGCAGCCCCCCGACTGGAAACAATGAGCAGTTCTTC. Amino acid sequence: CASSPPTGNNEQFF.

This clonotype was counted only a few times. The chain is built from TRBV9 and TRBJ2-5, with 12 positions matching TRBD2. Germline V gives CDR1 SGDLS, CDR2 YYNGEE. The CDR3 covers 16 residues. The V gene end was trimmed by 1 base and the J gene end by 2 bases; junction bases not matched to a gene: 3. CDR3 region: CASSVRLAGGQETQYF. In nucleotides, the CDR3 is TGTGCCAGCAGCGTACGGCTAGCGGGGGGGCAAGAGACCCAGTACTTC.

CDR3: CASSYSAGTNNEQFF. CDR3 in DNA: TGTGCCAGCAGTTACTCGGCAGGAACCAACAATGAGCAGTTCTTC. The chain couples TRBV6-5 to TRBJ2-1; no reliable D call. In germline, CDR1 is MNHEY, CDR2 SVGAGI. The CDR3 spans 15 residues. V gave up 0 bases and J gave up 5 bases, with 11 bases separating them.

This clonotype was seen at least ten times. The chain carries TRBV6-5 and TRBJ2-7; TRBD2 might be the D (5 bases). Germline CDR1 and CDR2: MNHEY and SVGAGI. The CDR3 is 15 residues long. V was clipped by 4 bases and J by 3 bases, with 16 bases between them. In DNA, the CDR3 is TGTGCCAGCAGTTCCTTTGTGACGGGAAGCTACGAGCAGTACTTC. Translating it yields CASSSFVTGSYEQYF.

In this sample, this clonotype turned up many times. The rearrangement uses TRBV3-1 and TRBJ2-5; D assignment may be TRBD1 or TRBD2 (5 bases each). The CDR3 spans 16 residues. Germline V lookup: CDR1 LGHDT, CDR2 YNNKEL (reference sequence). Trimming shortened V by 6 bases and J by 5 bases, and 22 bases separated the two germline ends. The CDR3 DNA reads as TGTGCCAGCAGGTTCATCCGGGACCCCGAGGGGGAGACCCAGTACTTC. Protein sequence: CASRFIRDPEGETQYF.

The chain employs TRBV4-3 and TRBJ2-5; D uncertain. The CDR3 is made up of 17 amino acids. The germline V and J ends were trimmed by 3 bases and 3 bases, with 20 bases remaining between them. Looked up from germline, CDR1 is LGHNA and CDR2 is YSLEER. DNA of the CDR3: TGCGCCAGCAGCCATGGCAATCAAAGAGACCGAAAAGAGACCCAGTACTTC. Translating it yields CASSHGNQRDRKETQYF.

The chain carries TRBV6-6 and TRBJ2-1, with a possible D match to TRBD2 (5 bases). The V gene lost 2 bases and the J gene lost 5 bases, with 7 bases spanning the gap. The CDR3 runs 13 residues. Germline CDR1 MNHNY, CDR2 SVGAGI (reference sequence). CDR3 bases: TGTGCCAGCAGTTACCCGGGAAACAATGAGCAGTTCTTC. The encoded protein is CASSYPGNNEQFF.

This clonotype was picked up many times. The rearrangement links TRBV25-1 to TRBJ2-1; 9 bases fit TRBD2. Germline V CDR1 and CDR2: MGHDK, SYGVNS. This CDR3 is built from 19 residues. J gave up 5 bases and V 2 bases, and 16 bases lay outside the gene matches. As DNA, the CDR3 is TGTGCCAGCAGTGAACCCGAGCCCGTTGCGGGAGGGCTTAACAATGAGCAGTTCTTC. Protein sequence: CASSEPEPVAGGLNNEQFF. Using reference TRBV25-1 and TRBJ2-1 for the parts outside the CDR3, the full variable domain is EADIYQTPRYLVIGTGKKITLECSQTMGHDKMYWYQQDPGMELHLIHYSYGVNSTEKGDLSSESTVSRIRTEHFPLTLESARPSHTSQYLCASSEPEPVAGGLNNEQFFGPGTRLTVL.

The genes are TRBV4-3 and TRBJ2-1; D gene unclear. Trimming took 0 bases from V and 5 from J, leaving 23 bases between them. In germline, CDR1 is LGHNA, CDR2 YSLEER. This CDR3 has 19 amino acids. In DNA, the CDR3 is TGCGCCAGCAGCCAAGATCTGTTCGTCTGGGAAGCACGGGACAATGAGCAGTTCTTC. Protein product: CASSQDLFVWEARDNEQFF.

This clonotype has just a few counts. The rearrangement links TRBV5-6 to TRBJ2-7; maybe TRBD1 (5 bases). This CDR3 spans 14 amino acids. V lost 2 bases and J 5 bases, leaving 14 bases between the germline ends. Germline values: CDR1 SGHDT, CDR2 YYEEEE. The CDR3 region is CASSFIQVGNEQYF. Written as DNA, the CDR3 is TGTGCCAGCAGCTTCATACAGGTGGGGAACGAGCAGTACTTC.

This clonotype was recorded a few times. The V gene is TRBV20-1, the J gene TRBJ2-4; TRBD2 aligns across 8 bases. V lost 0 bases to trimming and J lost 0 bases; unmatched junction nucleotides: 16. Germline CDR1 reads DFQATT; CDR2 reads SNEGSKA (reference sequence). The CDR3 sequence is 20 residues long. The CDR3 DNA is TGCAGTGCTAGAGATATGGGGTCGGGGGGGCAGATCCTAGCCAAAAACATTCAGTACTTC. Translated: CSARDMGSGGQILAKNIQYF.

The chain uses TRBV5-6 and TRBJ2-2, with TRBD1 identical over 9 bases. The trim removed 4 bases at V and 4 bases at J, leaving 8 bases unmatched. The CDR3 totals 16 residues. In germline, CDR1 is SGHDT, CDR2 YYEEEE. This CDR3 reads CASSGRTGVGTGELFF. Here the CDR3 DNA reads TGTGCCAGCAGCGGACGGACAGGGGTGGGCACCGGGGAGCTGTTTTTT.

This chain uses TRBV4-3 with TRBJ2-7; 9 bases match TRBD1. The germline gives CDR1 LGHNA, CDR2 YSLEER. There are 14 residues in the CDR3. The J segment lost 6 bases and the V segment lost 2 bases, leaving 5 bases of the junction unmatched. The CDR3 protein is CASSQTGGWGEQYF. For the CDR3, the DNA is TGCGCCAGCAGCCAAACAGGGGGCTGGGGCGAGCAGTACTTC.

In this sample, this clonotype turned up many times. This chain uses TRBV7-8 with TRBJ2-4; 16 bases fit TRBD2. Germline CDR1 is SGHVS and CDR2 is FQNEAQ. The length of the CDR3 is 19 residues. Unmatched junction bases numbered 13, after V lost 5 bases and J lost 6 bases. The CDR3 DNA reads TGTGCCAGCAGCGCGAACGGGGGACTAGCGGGAGGGCCGTTAAACATTCAGTACTTC. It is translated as CASSANGGLAGGPLNIQYF.

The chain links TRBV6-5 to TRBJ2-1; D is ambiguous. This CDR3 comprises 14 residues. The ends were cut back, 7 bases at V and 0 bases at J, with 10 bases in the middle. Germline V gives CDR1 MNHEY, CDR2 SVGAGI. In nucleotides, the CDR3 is TGTGCCAGCACATACTCGAGCTCCTACAATGAGCAGTTCTTC. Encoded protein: CASTYSSSYNEQFF.

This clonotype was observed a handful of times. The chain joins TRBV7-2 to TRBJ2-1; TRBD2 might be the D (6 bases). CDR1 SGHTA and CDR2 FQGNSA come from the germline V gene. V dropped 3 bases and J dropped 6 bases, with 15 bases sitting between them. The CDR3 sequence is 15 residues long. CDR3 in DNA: TGTGCCAGCAGCTTCCGGGACTGGGAAGTCAATGAGCAGTTCTTC. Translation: CASSFRDWEVNEQFF. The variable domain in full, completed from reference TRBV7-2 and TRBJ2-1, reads GAGVSQSPSNKVTEKGKDVELRCDPISGHTALYWYRQSLGQGLEFLIYFQGNSAPDKSGLPSDRFSAERTGGSVSTLTIQRTQQEDSAVYLCASSFRDWEVNEQFFGPGTRLTVL.

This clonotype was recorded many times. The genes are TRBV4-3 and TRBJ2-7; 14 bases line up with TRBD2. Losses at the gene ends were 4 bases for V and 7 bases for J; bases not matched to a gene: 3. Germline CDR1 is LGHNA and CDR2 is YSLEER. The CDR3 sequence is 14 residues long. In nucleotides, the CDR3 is TGCGCCAGCAGCCCGGGACTAGCGGGAGTTGAGCAGTACTTC. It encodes CASSPGLAGVEQYF.

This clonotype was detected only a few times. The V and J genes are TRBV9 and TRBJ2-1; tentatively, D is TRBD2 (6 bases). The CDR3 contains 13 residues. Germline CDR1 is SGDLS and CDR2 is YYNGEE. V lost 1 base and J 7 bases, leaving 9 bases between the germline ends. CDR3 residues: CASSVNRGNEQFF. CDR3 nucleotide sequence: TGTGCCAGCAGCGTAAATCGGGGGAATGAGCAGTTCTTC.

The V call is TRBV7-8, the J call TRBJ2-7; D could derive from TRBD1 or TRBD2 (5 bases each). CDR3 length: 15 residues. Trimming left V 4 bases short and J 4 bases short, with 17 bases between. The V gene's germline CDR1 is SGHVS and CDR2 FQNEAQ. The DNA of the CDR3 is TGTGCCAGCAGCTGGGCAGGTCTGGGGGAGTACGAGCAGTACTTC. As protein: CASSWAGLGEYEQYF.

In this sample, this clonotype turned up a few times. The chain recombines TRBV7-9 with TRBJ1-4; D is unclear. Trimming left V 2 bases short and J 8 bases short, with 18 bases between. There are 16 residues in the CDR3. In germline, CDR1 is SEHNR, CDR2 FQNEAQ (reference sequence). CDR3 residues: CASSLFGEERNEKLFF. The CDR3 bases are TGTGCCAGCAGCTTATTTGGGGAGGAGAGAAACGAAAAACTGTTTTTT.

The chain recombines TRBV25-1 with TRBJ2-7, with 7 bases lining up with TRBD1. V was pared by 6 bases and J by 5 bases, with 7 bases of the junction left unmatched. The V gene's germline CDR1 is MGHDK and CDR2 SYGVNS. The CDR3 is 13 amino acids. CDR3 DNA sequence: TGTGCCAGCAGCGGGACAGAGTACCACGAGCAGTACTTC. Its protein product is CASSGTEYHEQYF.

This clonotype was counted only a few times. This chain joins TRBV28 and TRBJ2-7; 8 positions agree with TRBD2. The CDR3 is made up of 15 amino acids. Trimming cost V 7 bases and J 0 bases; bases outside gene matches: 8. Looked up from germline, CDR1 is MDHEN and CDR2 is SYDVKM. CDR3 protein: CASTPTGTSSYEQYF. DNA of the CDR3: TGTGCCAGCACCCCGACGGGGACTAGCTCCTACGAGCAGTACTTC.